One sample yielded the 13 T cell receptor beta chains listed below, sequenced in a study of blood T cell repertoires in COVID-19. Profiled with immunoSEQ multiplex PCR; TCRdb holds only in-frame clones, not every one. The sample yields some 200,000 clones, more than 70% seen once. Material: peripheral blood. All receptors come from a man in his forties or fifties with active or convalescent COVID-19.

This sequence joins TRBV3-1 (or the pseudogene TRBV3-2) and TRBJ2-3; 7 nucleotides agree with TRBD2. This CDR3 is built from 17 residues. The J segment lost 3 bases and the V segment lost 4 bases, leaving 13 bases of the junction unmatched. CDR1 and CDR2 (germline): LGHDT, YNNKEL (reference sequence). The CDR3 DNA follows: TGTGCCAGCAGCCCCCGGATTGGCGGGAGTAGGACAGATACGCAGTATTTT. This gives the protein CASSPRIGGSRTDTQYF.

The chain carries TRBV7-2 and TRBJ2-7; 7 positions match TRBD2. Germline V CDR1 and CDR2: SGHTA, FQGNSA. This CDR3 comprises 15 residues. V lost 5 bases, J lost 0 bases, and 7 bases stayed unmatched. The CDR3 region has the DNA TGTGCCAGCAGCGCGACCCGGGAGGACTCCTACGAGCAGTACTTC. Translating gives CASSATREDSYEQYF.

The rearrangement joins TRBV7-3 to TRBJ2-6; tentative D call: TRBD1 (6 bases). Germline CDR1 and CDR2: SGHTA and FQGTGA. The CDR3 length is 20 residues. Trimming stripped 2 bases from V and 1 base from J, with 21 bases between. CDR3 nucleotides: TGTGCCAGCAGCTTAGAAGGTTTAAAGGACAGAAAGTCTGGGGCCAACGTCCTGACTTTC. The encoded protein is CASSLEGLKDRKSGANVLTF.

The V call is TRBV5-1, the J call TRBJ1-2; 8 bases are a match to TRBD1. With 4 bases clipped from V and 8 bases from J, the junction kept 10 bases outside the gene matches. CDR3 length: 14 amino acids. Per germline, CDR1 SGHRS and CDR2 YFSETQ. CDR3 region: CASSPPGGGSGYTF. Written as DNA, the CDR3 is TGCGCCAGCAGCCCTCCAGGGGGCGGAAGCGGCTACACCTTC.

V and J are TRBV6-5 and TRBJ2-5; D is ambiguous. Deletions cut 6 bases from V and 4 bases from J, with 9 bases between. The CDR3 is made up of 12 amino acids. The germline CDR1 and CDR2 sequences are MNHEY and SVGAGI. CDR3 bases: TGTGCCAGCAGCCCGGGTGGAGAGACCCAGTACTTC. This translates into CASSPGGETQYF.

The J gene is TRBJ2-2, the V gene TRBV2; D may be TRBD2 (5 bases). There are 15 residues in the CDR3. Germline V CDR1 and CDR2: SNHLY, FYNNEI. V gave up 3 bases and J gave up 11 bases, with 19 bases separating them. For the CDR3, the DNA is TGTGCCAGCAGTGAGAGGGAAACGACCGGGCAAGAGCTGTTTTTT. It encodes CASSERETTGQELFF.

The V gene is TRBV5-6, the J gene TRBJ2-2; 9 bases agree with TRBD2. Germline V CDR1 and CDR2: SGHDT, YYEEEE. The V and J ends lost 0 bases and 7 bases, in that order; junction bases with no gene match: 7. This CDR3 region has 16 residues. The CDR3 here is CASSLVAAGGNGELFF. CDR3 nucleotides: TGTGCCAGCAGCTTGGTAGCAGCGGGGGGCAACGGGGAGCTGTTTTTT.

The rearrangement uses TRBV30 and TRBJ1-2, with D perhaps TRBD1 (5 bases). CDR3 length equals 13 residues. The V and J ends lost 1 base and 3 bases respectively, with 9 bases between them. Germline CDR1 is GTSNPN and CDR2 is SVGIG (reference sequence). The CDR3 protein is CAWSGRGDYGYTF. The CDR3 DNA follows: TGTGCCTGGAGTGGGAGGGGTGACTATGGCTACACCTTC.

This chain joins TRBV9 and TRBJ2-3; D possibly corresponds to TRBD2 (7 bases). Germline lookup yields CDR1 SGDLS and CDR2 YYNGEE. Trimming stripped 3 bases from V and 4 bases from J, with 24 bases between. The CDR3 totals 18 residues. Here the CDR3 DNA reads TGTGCCAGCAGCGCCACCTGGGGGGGCCGAAAGGGAGCAGATACGCAGTATTTT. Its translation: CASSATWGGRKGADTQYF.

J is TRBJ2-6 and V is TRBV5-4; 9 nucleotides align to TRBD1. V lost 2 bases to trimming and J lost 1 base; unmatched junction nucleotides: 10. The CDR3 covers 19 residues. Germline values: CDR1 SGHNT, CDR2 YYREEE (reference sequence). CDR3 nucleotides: TGTGCCAGCAGCTTCCGAGGTTGGACAGGGGAATCTGGGGCCAACGTCCTGACTTTC. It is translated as CASSFRGWTGESGANVLTF. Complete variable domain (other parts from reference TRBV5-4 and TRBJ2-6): ETGVTQSPTHLIKTRGQQVTLRCSSQSGHNTVSWYQQALGQGPQFIFQYYREEENGRGNFPPRFSGLQFPNYSSELNVNALELDDSALYLCASSFRGWTGESGANVLTFGAGSRLTVL.

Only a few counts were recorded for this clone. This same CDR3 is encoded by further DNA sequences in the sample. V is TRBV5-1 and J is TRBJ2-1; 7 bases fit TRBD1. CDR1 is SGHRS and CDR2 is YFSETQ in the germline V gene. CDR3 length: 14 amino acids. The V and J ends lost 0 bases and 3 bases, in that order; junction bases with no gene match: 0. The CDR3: CASSLGDSYNEQFF. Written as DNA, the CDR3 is TGCGCCAGCAGCTTGGGGGACAGCTACAATGAGCAGTTCTTC.

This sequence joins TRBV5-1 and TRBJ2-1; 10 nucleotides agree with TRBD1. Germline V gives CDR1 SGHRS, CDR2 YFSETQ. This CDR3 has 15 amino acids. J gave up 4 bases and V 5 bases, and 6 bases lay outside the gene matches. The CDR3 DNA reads TGCGCCAGCAGTCAAAGGACAGGGGGGTACAATGAGCAGTTCTTC. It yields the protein CASSQRTGGYNEQFF.

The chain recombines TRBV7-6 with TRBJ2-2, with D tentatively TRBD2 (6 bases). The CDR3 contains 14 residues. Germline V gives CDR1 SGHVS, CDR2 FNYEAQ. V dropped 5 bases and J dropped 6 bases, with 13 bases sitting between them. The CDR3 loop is CASSTPREAGELFF. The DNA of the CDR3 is TGTGCCAGCAGCACACCGCGGGAAGCCGGGGAGCTGTTTTTT.